This T cell receptor (beta chain) was documented in a study of memory CD4+ T cells and cytomegalovirus serostatus (dated by TCRdb to about 2019). Regarding the study in general: The cohort included around 35 healthy adults from Belgium, of whom 9 were CMV seropositive and 24 were CMV seronegative. CD4+ memory TCRbeta repertoires of a Belgian cohort with known cytomegalovirus serostatus were sequenced in order to replicate a published TCR-based CMV serostatus classifier. Study-level results and caveats: Only CD4+CD45RO+ memory cells were sequenced, unlike the original study, which covered naive and memory CD4+ and CD8+ populations. A median bootstrapped AUC of 0.95 with a 95% CI of 0.76-1.00 was achieved on the Belgian cohort by the original-framework classifier. The results were read as suggesting that the CMV-associated TCR signature is, for the most part, present in the CD4+ memory repertoire. For predicting CMV serostatus, the median bootstrapped AUC was roughly 0.95 using the original framework and around 0.9 using a US-trained random forest. Of roughly 170 previously reported CMV-associated TCRbeta sequences, about 62 appeared in the CD4+ memory repertoires, each in one to five individuals.

CDR1 and CDR2 are drawn from the germline V gene: SGHDN, FVKESK. Deletion took 1 base off V and 5 bases off J, with a span of 6 bases between the germline ends. Taken from cysteine to phenylalanine, the CDR3 has 12 residues. The DNA shown is the 36-base CDR3, in frame from base 1. The Quick-DNA Microprep Kit was used to extract genomic DNA from the sorted cells. Amplification of TCRbeta DNA was done with the immunoSEQ hsTCRbeta kit, following the protocol from the manufacturer. An Illumina MiSeq instrument was used to sequence the TCRbeta libraries. As for the original processing: Following removal of out-of-frame sequences, 2.4 million or so distinct TCRbeta sequences were retained, with an average of around 70,000 per individual. Two values were used to score each individual: the count of roughly 150 previously reported CMV-associated TCRbeta sequences and the total count of productive distinct TCRbeta sequences. A beta-binomial model was reimplemented in Python, and scikit-learn random forests with default parameters were trained on US cohort data. On the Belgian cohort, classifier performance was reported as the median AUC, along with percentile confidence intervals, across 10,000 bootstrap iterations. TCRdb limited this immuneACCESS table to in-frame rearrangements with V and J called. A share of clones is missing; checked studies link under half to unresolved V genes, and the rest is unexplained. The DNA gave D and trimming, while V, J and clone size come from that table. The sample yields over 45,000 clones; about 80% were counted once. Of the sample, around 0.38% is held by the ten largest clones.

Comments on this clone: Its antigen remains undetermined. Nothing much larger sits one base from this clone, and base qualities are not available.

A FACSAria II was used to sort memory CD4+ T cells, defined as single viable CD3+CD4+CD8-CD45RO+ cells. CMV serostatus was determined with a Roche Elecsys assay detecting serum IgG against CMV pp150, pp28, p38 and p52. After the samples were thawed, total CD4+ T cells were enriched through positive selection using CD4 magnetic microbeads. The samples came from a different study that was designed specifically to examine the CD4+ T cell memory repertoire. Peripheral blood mononuclear cells were isolated and cryopreserved following standard operating procedures; serum was stored at -80 °C. CD3-PerCP (BW264/56), CD4-APC (RPA-T4), CD45RO-PE (UCHT1) and CD8-Pacific Orange (3B5) antibodies were used for staining, and non-viable cells were excluded with Sytox blue.

The chain is made from TRBV14 and TRBJ2-7, with no reliable assignment of the D segment. Sequenced sample: memory CD4+ T cells from blood. The TCR originated in an adult in good health and CMV-seronegative. This receptor carries the CDR3 CASSQVRDEQYF. The DNA reads TGTGCCAGCAGCCAAGTAAGGGACGAGCAGTACTTC.